The 21 T cell receptor beta chains in this list originate from one sample, sequenced in a study of cytomegalovirus exposure and HLA in healthy donors. The PCR made use of 60 Vbeta and 13 Jbeta primers. Some clones are missing from TCRdb's copy, which holds only in-frame ones; the method was immunoSEQ multiplex PCR. The sample has around 180,000 clones, roughly 85% seen once; the top ten hold under 0.9%. The specimen was PBMCs. The receptors here all came from a woman in her forties in good health and CMV-seronegative.

The V call is TRBV7-2, the J call TRBJ1-4, with 9 bases that match TRBD1. With V trimmed by 2 bases and J by 15 bases, 7 bases remained unmatched. This CDR3 comprises 13 residues. Germline CDR1 SGHTA, CDR2 FQGNSA. CDR3 residues: CASSLNGGDRVFF. The CDR3 coding sequence is TGTGCCAGCAGCTTAAATGGAGGGGACAGGGTGTTTTTT.

Comment on this clone: The sample has other DNA sequences that encode this CDR3 too. The chain is built from TRBV11-2 and TRBJ1-5; D remains unclear. Trimming took off 0 bases at V and 5 bases at J, with 5 bases between the two ends. The CDR3 totals 13 residues. Germline V CDR1 and CDR2: SGHAT, FQNNGV. The CDR3 DNA follows: TGTGCCAGCAGCTTAGATCGCGATCAGCCCCAGCATTTT. Protein sequence: CASSLDRDQPQHF.

CDR3 nucleotides: TGTGCCAGCAGTTTCGGGTGGAACACTGAAGCTTTCTTT. Protein: CASSFGWNTEAFF. The rearrangement joins TRBV28 to TRBJ1-1; D ambiguous. This CDR3 is built from 13 residues. The germline V gene has CDR1 MDHEN and CDR2 SYDVKM. Between the trimmed V and J ends, which lost 3 bases and 1 base, there was a span of 6 bases. The full variable domain, completed using reference TRBV28 and TRBJ1-1, is DVKVTQSSRYLVKRTGEKVFLECVQDMDHENMFWYRQDPGLGLRLIYFSYDVKMKEKGDIPEGYSVSREKKERFSLILESASTNQTSMYLCASSFGWNTEAFFGQGTRLTVV.

The chain links TRBV9 to TRBJ1-2; tentative D call: TRBD1 (6 bases). Germline CDR1 is SGDLS and CDR2 is YYNGEE. The ends were cut back, 0 bases at V and 2 bases at J, with 8 bases in the middle. The CDR3 is 14 amino acids. In DNA form, the CDR3 reads TGTGCCAGCAGCGTAGGACAGGCCAACTATGGCTACACCTTC. It specifies CASSVGQANYGYTF.

This clone was counted a few times. The rearrangement joins TRBV5-1 to TRBJ1-4; 9 bases fit TRBD1. Germline assignment: CDR1 SGHRS and CDR2 YFSETQ. The trim removed 7 bases at V and 6 bases at J, leaving 4 bases unmatched. The CDR3 extends over 13 amino acids. The DNA for the CDR3 is TGCGCCAGCCCGACAGGGGGAGATGAAAAACTGTTTTTT. This codes for CASPTGGDEKLFF.

This clone came up a few times. The V gene is TRBV29-1, the J gene TRBJ1-2, with 7 bases matching TRBD1. CDR3 length equals 12 residues. The V and J ends lost 3 bases and 8 bases, in that order; junction bases with no gene match: 6. CDR1 SQVTM and CDR2 ANQGSEA come from the germline V gene. The CDR3 sequence is CSVDEGARGYTF. DNA for the CDR3: TGCAGCGTTGACGAGGGGGCCCGCGGCTACACCTTC.

The chain's CDR3 is CASSPSQGISYEQYF. DNA for the CDR3: TGTGCCAGCAGCCCCTCTCAGGGAATCTCCTACGAGCAGTACTTC. The chain uses TRBV9 and TRBJ2-5; tentative D call: TRBD1 (5 bases). The J call may be in error: the DNA end matches TRBJ2-7 better. Germline V gene lookup returns CDR1 SGDLS and CDR2 YYNGEE. The CDR3 length is 15 residues.

Of note for this clone: One end of the junction varies from germline; a read error may be responsible. The chain couples TRBV7-7 to TRBJ1-4; maybe TRBD1 (5 bases). The CDR3 spans 13 residues. Germline lookup yields CDR1 SSHAT and CDR2 FNYEAQ (reference sequence). In DNA form, the CDR3 reads TGTGCTAGCAGCTCCCGGGGGGGAGAAAAACTGTTTTTT. Translating gives CASSSRGGEKLFF.

The gene calls are TRBV7-9 and TRBJ1-2; weak D call: TRBD1 (5 bases). This CDR3 contains 15 residues. Trimming shortened V by 4 bases and J by 4 bases, and 16 bases separated the two germline ends. Germline CDR1 and CDR2: SEHNR and FQNEAQ (reference sequence). CDR3: CASSSLNPGFYGYTF. The DNA of the CDR3 is TGTGCCAGCAGCTCCCTGAACCCAGGGTTCTATGGCTACACCTTC. The full variable domain, with the rest looked up from reference TRBV7-9 and TRBJ1-2, is DTGVSQNPRHKITKRGQNVTFRCDPISEHNRLYWYRQTLGQGPEFLTYFQNEAQLEKSRLLSDRFSAERPKGSFSTLEIQRTEQGDSAMYLCASSSLNPGFYGYTFGSGTRLTVV.

The chain recombines TRBV7-2 with TRBJ1-2; D possibly corresponds to TRBD1 (6 bases). CDR3 length: 15 amino acids. Trimming removed 5 bases at V and 1 base at J, with 14 bases between. Germline V lookup: CDR1 SGHTA, CDR2 FQGNSA. The CDR3 region is CASSAEGTYNYGYTF. The CDR3 region has the DNA TGTGCCAGCAGCGCGGAAGGGACATATAACTATGGCTACACCTTC.

This chain links TRBV18 with TRBJ1-1, with 9 nucleotides matching TRBD1. Germline V gene lookup returns CDR1 KGHSH and CDR2 LQKENI. The V segment lost 6 bases and the J segment 11 bases; nucleotides outside the gene matches: 7. This CDR3 contains 12 residues. The CDR3 region has the DNA TGTGCCAGCTCCCACAGGACAGGGGACGCTTTCTTT. It encodes CASSHRTGDAFF.

The V gene is TRBV9, the J gene TRBJ2-7; 7 positions agree with TRBD1. Germline CDR1 reads SGDLS; CDR2 reads YYNGEE. Losses at the gene ends were 2 bases for V and 4 bases for J; bases not matched to a gene: 3. The CDR3 sequence is 13 residues long. This CDR3 is CASSVQQGYEQYF. DNA of the CDR3: TGTGCCAGCAGCGTTCAACAGGGGTACGAGCAGTACTTC.

Note on this clone: One end of the junction is discordant with germline, which a read error may explain. J is TRBJ1-4 and V is TRBV4-3; the match to TRBD1 covers 8 bases. CDR1 and CDR2 from the germline V gene are LGHNA and YSLEER. The CDR3 is made up of 15 amino acids. The CDR3 reads CASSQAGGSGEKLLF. CDR3 DNA: TGCGCCAGCAGCCAGGCAGGGGGCTCGGGTGAAAAACTGCTTTTT.

This clone has a handful of counts. CDR3 residues: CASSFSPQGQGAYGYTF. For the CDR3, the DNA is TGTGCCAGCAGCTTTTCCCCTCAGGGACAGGGGGCCTATGGCTACACCTTC. This sequence joins TRBV5-6 and TRBJ1-2; 12 bases agree with TRBD1. Per the germline V gene, CDR1 is SGHDT and CDR2 is YYEEEE. J lost 4 bases, V lost 2 bases, and 9 bases had no gene match. The CDR3 sequence is 17 residues long.

The chain employs TRBV6-1 and TRBJ2-7; possibly TRBD2 for D (6 bases). V gave up 3 bases and J gave up 1 base, with 10 bases separating them. Germline V gene sequence: CDR1 MNHNS, CDR2 SASEGT. The CDR3 spans 14 residues. The CDR3 sequence: CASSEGRGSYEQYF. Here the CDR3 DNA reads TGTGCCAGCAGTGAGGGCCGGGGGTCCTACGAGCAGTACTTC.

The chain joins TRBV4-1 to TRBJ2-3; 14 nucleotides line up with TRBD2. The CDR3 runs to 17 residues. Germline trimming cut 8 bases from V and 3 bases from J; bases unmatched to any gene: 10. Germline CDR1 MGHRA, CDR2 YSYEKL. DNA for the CDR3: TGCGCCAGCGAAGCCGGGACTAGCGGGGGAGGTACAGATACGCAGTATTTT. Translated: CASEAGTSGGGTDTQYF.

V and J are TRBV6-1 and TRBJ1-5, with D possibly matching TRBD1 (6 bases). Trimming removed 3 bases at V and 5 bases at J, with 8 bases between. Germline values: CDR1 MNHNS, CDR2 SASEGT. The CDR3 is 13 amino acids. The CDR3 protein is CASSDRGYQPQHF. CDR3 DNA sequence: TGTGCCAGCAGTGACAGGGGTTATCAGCCCCAGCATTTT.

This sequence joins TRBV7-9 and TRBJ1-2, with 10 bases lining up with TRBD1. Germline V gene lookup returns CDR1 SEHNR and CDR2 FQNEAQ (reference sequence). J lost 7 bases, V lost 1 base, and 6 bases had no gene match. The CDR3 consists of 15 residues. The CDR3 DNA reads as TGTGCCAGCAGCTTAGGACAGGGGGCCGCTCGTGGCTACACCTTC. Translation gives CASSLGQGAARGYTF. The full variable domain, rest sourced from reference TRBV7-9 and TRBJ1-2, is DTGVSQNPRHKITKRGQNVTFRCDPISEHNRLYWYRQTLGQGPEFLTYFQNEAQLEKSRLLSDRFSAERPKGSFSTLEIQRTEQGDSAMYLCASSLGQGAARGYTFGSGTRLTVV.

This clone was seen only once. V usage is TRBV5-1 and J usage is TRBJ1-1; no firm D call. There are 13 residues in the CDR3. V lost 0 bases and J 4 bases, leaving 7 bases between the germline ends. Germline assignment: CDR1 SGHRS and CDR2 YFSETQ. Written as DNA, the CDR3 is TGCGCCAGCAGCTTGGCTGGGAGCACTGAAGCTTTCTTT. Its translation is CASSLAGSTEAFF.

V gene TRBV19 combines with J gene TRBJ1-1; no definite D call. Germline V gives CDR1 LNHDA, CDR2 SQIVND (reference sequence). V was clipped by 10 bases and J by 7 bases, with 13 bases between them. This CDR3 region has 11 residues. CDR3 sequence: CATRFVGEAFF. The CDR3 nucleotides read TGTGCCACCCGGTTCGTTGGTGAAGCTTTCTTT.

The chain links TRBV15 to TRBJ2-7; D is perhaps TRBD1 (6 bases). This CDR3 spans 14 amino acids. Germline V CDR1 and CDR2: LNHNV, YYDKDF (reference sequence). Trimming left V 2 bases short and J 2 bases short, with 10 bases between. CDR3 sequence (DNA): TGTGCCACCAGCAGATCCGACAGGACCTACGAGCAGTACTTC. It codes for CATSRSDRTYEQYF.